This T cell receptor (beta chain) was identified during a study of human T cells and chemical hapten exposure. About the study: Small discrepancies in pooled library volume mainly accounted for the varying TCR yields per sample.

This clonotype was seen ten or more times. Time point denoted: patch test 3, about 24 weeks after DPC sensitization. The sample's treatment: therapeutic diphenylcyclopropenone sensitization with weekly scalp DPC. J gave up 5 bases and V 4 bases, and 7 bases lay outside the gene matches. Germline V gene lookup returns CDR1 DFQATT and CDR2 SNEGSKA (reference sequence). The CDR3 contains 16 residues. TCRdb itself ran the RACE reads through MiXCR, one entry per CDR3 protein. The top ten hold approximately 10% of the sample, which has some 91,000 distinct CDR3 sequences, 25% to 35% seen once. The chain couples TRBV20-1 to TRBJ2-1, with 14 nucleotides matching TRBD2. This TCR was recovered from a man aged 35 to 55 with alopecia areata. Some clones in this sample may be carry-over from other donors' samples. Specimen: whole blood, collected in connection with sensitization to the hapten diphenylcyclopropenone (DPC). The CDR3 protein is CSATGTSGSRNNEQFF. The CDR3 DNA reads TGCAGTGCTACCGGGACTAGCGGGAGTAGGAACAATGAGCAGTTCTTC.